The 10 T cell receptor beta chains given below trace back to one sample, sequenced in a study of technical replicates of blood from a few donors. TCRdb keeps only in-frame clones here, not all; method: immunoSEQ multiplex PCR. Of about 100,000 clones listed, around 95% are singletons. Sequencing was done on a sample of T cells isolated from PBMCs. The receptors originated from a human donor in good health.

Written as DNA, the CDR3 is TGTGCCAGCAGTCCGTATTTGGGAGGCAGCAATCAGCCCCAGCATTTT. As protein: CASSPYLGGSNQPQHF. The chain joins TRBV28 to TRBJ1-5; D gene ambiguous. The germline V and J ends were trimmed by 5 bases and 1 base, with 15 bases remaining between them. Germline CDR1 and CDR2: MDHEN and SYDVKM. This CDR3 spans 16 amino acids.

The chain combines TRBV11-2 with TRBJ1-1; possibly TRBD1 for D (5 bases). Germline V lookup: CDR1 SGHAT, CDR2 FQNNGV. The CDR3 is 13 amino acids. Trimming shortened V by 3 bases and J by 2 bases, and 7 bases separated the two germline ends. The CDR3 DNA reads as TGTGCCAGCAGCTTGGGGCTCAACACTGAAGCTTTCTTT. Protein product: CASSLGLNTEAFF. Variable domain in full (rest from reference TRBV11-2 and TRBJ1-1): EAGVAQSPRYKIIEKRQSVAFWCNPISGHATLYWYQQILGQGPKLLIQFQNNGVVDDSQLPKDRFSAERLKGVDSTLKIQPAKLEDSAVYLCASSLGLNTEAFFGQGTRLTVV.

This sequence joins TRBV7-9 and TRBJ2-4, with D maybe TRBD2 (5 bases). CDR1 and CDR2 from the germline V gene are SEHNR and FQNEAQ (reference sequence). CDR3 length: 16 residues. The V end lost 0 bases, the J end lost 2 bases, and 11 bases lay between the germline ends. CDR3 amino acids: CASSLASGKSKNIQYF. CDR3 coding DNA: TGTGCCAGCAGCTTAGCGTCGGGGAAATCCAAAAACATTCAGTACTTC.

The rearrangement uses TRBV5-5 and TRBJ1-6, with a tentative D call TRBD1 (5 bases). V dropped 4 bases and J dropped 2 bases, with 16 bases sitting between them. The CDR3 has 17 residues. Germline V gene data show CDR1 as SGHKS and CDR2 as YYEKEE (reference sequence). DNA of the CDR3: TGTGCCAGCAGCCGACGACAGCCGGCGGCCTATAATTCACCCCTCCACTTT. Its translation is CASSRRQPAAYNSPLHF.

The chain combines TRBV4-1 with TRBJ2-3; 9 bases line up with TRBD1. J lost 11 bases, V lost 3 bases, and 6 bases had no gene match. This CDR3 region has 13 residues. Germline CDR1 is MGHRA and CDR2 is YSYEKL. CDR3 amino acids: CASSHGTGMRQYF. The CDR3 coding sequence is TGCGCCAGCAGCCATGGGACAGGGATGAGGCAGTATTTT.

The chain links TRBV19 to TRBJ1-5; 9 bases match TRBD1. Per germline, CDR1 LNHDA and CDR2 SQIVND (reference sequence). The length of the CDR3 is 20 residues. V trimming: 7 bases; J trimming: 2 bases; junction bases outside the gene matches: 21. This CDR3 reads CASTPTLTGQGFIGNQPQHF. The DNA for the CDR3 is TGTGCCAGTACCCCTACACTAACGGGACAGGGTTTTATAGGCAATCAGCCCCAGCATTTT.

Here the CDR3 reads CASSYPGLAGGHIQETQYF. CDR3 coding DNA: TGTGCCAGCAGCTACCCCGGACTAGCGGGGGGGCATATACAAGAGACCCAGTACTTC. The chain uses TRBV11-3 and TRBJ2-5, with 15 bases that match TRBD2. This CDR3 is built from 19 residues. The junction had 11 bases not matched to a gene; V was cut back by 4 bases and J by 2 bases. Germline CDR1 reads SGHNT; CDR2 reads YENEEA.

The chain joins TRBV6-1 to TRBJ1-1, with a weak D call TRBD1 (5 bases). Between the trimmed V and J ends, which lost 2 bases and 3 bases, there was a span of 7 bases. The CDR3 contains 13 residues. Germline V gene lookup returns CDR1 MNHNS and CDR2 SASEGT. CDR3 nucleotide sequence: TGTGCCAGCAGTGAACAGGGTCACACTGAAGCTTTCTTT. Its protein is CASSEQGHTEAFF.

The chain uses TRBV29-1 and TRBJ2-3; 11 bases fit TRBD1. The length of the CDR3 is 16 residues. The V segment lost 8 bases and the J segment 4 bases; nucleotides outside the gene matches: 14. Per the germline V gene, CDR1 is SQVTM and CDR2 is ANQGSEA. The CDR3 DNA follows: TGCAGCTTTACCGCACATGGACAGGGGGCGGCAGATACGCAGTATTTT. Its translation is CSFTAHGQGAADTQYF.

The V gene is TRBV7-9, the J gene TRBJ2-7; weak D call: TRBD1 (5 bases). V lost 1 base, J lost 2 bases, and 15 bases lay in between. The CDR3 totals 16 residues. Per germline, CDR1 SEHNR and CDR2 FQNEAQ (reference sequence). CDR3 sequence (DNA): TGTGCCAGCAGCTTAGAGGCGTGGGGCGCTACCTACGAGCAGTACTTC. Translating it yields CASSLEAWGATYEQYF.